A selection of T cell receptor beta chains follows, all from one sample in a study of technical replicates of blood from a handful of donors. The repertoire was sequenced with immunoSEQ multiplex PCR; TCRdb's copy has only in-frame clones and lacks some. Among approximately 52,000 clones listed, about 86% were seen once. Sequencing was carried out using PBMCs. The receptors were sampled from a human donor in good health. Some clones in this sample may be carry-over from other donors' samples. CDR3s include the opening cysteine and the closing phenylalanine or tryptophan. Each record gives: J gene, CDR3 length, D gene, V gene, CDR3 DNA, CDR3 protein. The D gene is left open where the match is weak.

j_gene: TRBJ2-2; len: 17; d_gene: TRBD1; v_gene: TRBV11-3; CDR3nt: TGTGCCAGCAGCCCGCAACCGGGACAGGGATACACCGGGGAGCTGTTTTTT; CDR3aa: CASSPQPGQGYTGELFF
j_gene: TRBJ2-1; len: 15; d_gene: NA; v_gene: TRBV4-2; CDR3nt: TGTGCCAGCAGCCAGTCACCGGGAGAGGGCAATGAGCAGTTCTTC; CDR3aa: CASSQSPGEGNEQFF
j_gene: TRBJ2-3; len: 13; d_gene: NA; v_gene: TRBV10-3; CDR3nt: TGTGCCATCAGTGCCGGGGAAAGTGGTACGCAGTATTTT; CDR3aa: CAISAGESGTQYF
j_gene: TRBJ2-5; len: 12; d_gene: NA; v_gene: TRBV7-2; CDR3nt: TGTGCCAGCCGAGGCGGCGGTCAGACCCAGTACTTC; CDR3aa: CASRGGGQTQYF
j_gene: TRBJ1-6; len: 14; d_gene: NA; v_gene: TRBV6-5; CDR3nt: TGTGCCAGCAGTTCGGGACTTAGTAATTCACCCCTCCACTTT; CDR3aa: CASSSGLSNSPLHF
j_gene: TRBJ2-3; len: 15; d_gene: TRBD1; v_gene: TRBV7-9; CDR3nt: TGTGCCAGCAGCTCCATCGACAGGGGTGAAGATACGCAGTATTTT; CDR3aa: CASSSIDRGEDTQYF
j_gene: TRBJ2-7; len: 13; d_gene: NA; v_gene: TRBV27; CDR3nt: TGTGCCAGCAGTTTGACAGGTGGCTACGAGCAGTACTTC; CDR3aa: CASSLTGGYEQYF
j_gene: TRBJ1-5; len: 13; d_gene: TRBD1; v_gene: TRBV7-9; CDR3nt: TGTGCCAGCAGCCGACAGGGAAATCAGCCCCAGCATTTT; CDR3aa: CASSRQGNQPQHF
j_gene: TRBJ2-3; len: 13; d_gene: NA; v_gene: TRBV5-6; CDR3nt: TGTGCCAGCAGCTGGGGAGGCACAGATACGCAGTATTTT; CDR3aa: CASSWGGTDTQYF
j_gene: TRBJ1-1; len: 14; d_gene: NA; v_gene: TRBV11-2; CDR3nt: TGTGCCAGCAGCTTAGCTTCGAGAGTCGCTGAAGCTTTCTTT; CDR3aa: CASSLASRVAEAFF